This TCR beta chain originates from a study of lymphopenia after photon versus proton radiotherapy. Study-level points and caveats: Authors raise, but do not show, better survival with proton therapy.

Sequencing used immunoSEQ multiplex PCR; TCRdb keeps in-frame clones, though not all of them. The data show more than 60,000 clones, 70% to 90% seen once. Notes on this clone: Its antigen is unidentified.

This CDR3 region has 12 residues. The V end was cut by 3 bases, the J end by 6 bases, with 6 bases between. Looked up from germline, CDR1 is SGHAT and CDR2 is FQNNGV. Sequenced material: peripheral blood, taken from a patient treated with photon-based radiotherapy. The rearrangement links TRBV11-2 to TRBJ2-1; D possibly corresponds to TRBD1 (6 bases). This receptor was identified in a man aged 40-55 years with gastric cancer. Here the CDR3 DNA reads TGTGCCAGCAGCTTGGACAGCAATGAGCAGTTCTTC. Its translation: CASSLDSNEQFF.